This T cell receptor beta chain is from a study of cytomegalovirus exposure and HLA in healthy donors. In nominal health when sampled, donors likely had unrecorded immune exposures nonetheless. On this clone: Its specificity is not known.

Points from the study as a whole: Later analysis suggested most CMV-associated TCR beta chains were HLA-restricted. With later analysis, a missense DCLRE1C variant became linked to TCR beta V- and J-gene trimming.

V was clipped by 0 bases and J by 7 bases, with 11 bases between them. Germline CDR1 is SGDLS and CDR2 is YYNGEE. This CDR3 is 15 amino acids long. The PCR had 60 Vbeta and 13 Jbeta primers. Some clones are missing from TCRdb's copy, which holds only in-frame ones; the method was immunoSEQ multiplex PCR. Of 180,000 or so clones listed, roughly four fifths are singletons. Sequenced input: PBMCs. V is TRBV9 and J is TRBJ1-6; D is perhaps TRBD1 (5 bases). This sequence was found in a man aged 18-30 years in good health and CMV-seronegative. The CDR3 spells CASSVGVSGNSPLHF. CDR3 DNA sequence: TGTGCCAGCAGCGTAGGTGTGTCAGGGAATTCACCCCTCCACTTT. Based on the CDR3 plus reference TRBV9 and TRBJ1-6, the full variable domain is DSGVTQTPKHLITATGQRVTLRCSPRSGDLSVYWYQQSLDQGLQFLIQYYNGEERAKGNILERFSAQQFPDLHSELNLSSLELGDSALYFCASSVGVSGNSPLHFGNGTRLTVT.